This is a list of T cell receptor beta chains from one sample in a study of blood T cell repertoires in COVID-19. The assay was immunoSEQ multiplex PCR, and TCRdb's table has in-frame clones only and misses some. The profile shows about 270,000 clones, over 75% of them singletons. What was sequenced was peripheral blood. Receptor source: a human donor in a cohort sampled during active COVID-19. Each CDR3 is given without its conserved first and last residue.

J	V	CDR3
TRBJ1-2	TRBV6-5	ASVRTAFTNYGYT
TRBJ2-1	TRBV7-8	ASSRMGQGEYNEQF
TRBJ2-3	TRBV4-1	ASSLGTAGDTQY
TRBJ2-7	TRBV6-6	ASSFGGGEQY
TRBJ1-3	TRBV29-1	SVEDWDRFSGNTIY
TRBJ2-1	TRBV7-9	ASIPKLNEQF
TRBJ2-1	TRBV10-3	ATRGTSGGYSYNEQF
TRBJ2-2	TRBV2	ASRVGQGGELF
TRBJ2-1	TRBV18	ASSPLQGALNEQF
TRBJ2-5	TRBV21-1	ASPEGRETQY
TRBJ2-2	TRBV15	ATSPPPGSGELF
TRBJ2-2	TRBV2	ASSARGTTGELF
TRBJ1-2	TRBV6-1	ASSEAPGRGVYGYT
TRBJ2-7	TRBV28	ASKNLNRGPYEQY
TRBJ2-3	TRBV3-1/TRBV3-2	ASGSGSTDTQY
TRBJ2-4	TRBV28	ASSSFPGGLANIQY
TRBJ1-1	TRBV11-2	ASSLDLVRANTEAF
TRBJ2-5	TRBV2	ASRLLAGRGTQY
TRBJ2-7	TRBV19	ASSNTQNPLYEQY
TRBJ1-4	TRBV5-1	ASSLEGVPNEKLF
TRBJ1-3	TRBV11-2	ASSSLGSGNTIY
TRBJ1-4	TRBV6-6	ASSGADSSNEKLF
TRBJ2-3	TRBV18	ASSELASGTDTQY
TRBJ1-1	TRBV6-5	ASNRDSTGEAF
TRBJ1-4	TRBV3-1/TRBV3-2	ASSSSGGNEKLF
TRBJ2-7	TRBV3-1/TRBV3-2	ATEVVGEQY
TRBJ2-7	TRBV11-2	ASSLLFGSYEQY
TRBJ1-2	TRBV28	ASGGGPKGYT
TRBJ2-7	TRBV20-1	SASLQNYEQY
TRBJ2-1	TRBV5-8	ASSRRLAGNEQF
TRBJ1-2	TRBV7-9	ASSSSDRAAYGYT
TRBJ1-2	TRBV28	ASTTGGNGYT
TRBJ1-1	TRBV18	ASSPLRGYTEAF
TRBJ2-5	TRBV28	ASSLDNRALETQY
TRBJ2-2	TRBV13	ASKEGRGSTGELF
TRBJ1-4	TRBV19	ASTTRRLTATNEKLF
TRBJ1-1	TRBV6-1	ASSENHGTGGAAF
TRBJ1-5	TRBV4-2	ASSQGSVNQPQH
TRBJ2-7	TRBV24-1	ATSDLTATSYYEQY
TRBJ2-5	TRBV9	ASSVAPGQQTQY
TRBJ1-1	TRBV28	ASSLRGPYTEAF
TRBJ2-7	TRBV27	ASSRAGGTYEQY
TRBJ1-3	TRBV3-1/TRBV3-2	ASSQTGTSSGNTIY
TRBJ1-2	TRBV6-1	ASCEGDIYGYT
TRBJ1-1	TRBV5-5	ASSLNVRQGSTEAF
TRBJ1-2	TRBV5-5	ASSLADSYGYT
TRBJ1-2	TRBV2	ASSAAGSYGYT
TRBJ2-7	TRBV5-1	ASSLGFGRESLEQY
TRBJ1-1	TRBV28	ASSLSHGSREAF
TRBJ1-5	TRBV2	ASSGTGSNQPQH
TRBJ1-5	TRBV7-9	ASSKGTINSNQPQH